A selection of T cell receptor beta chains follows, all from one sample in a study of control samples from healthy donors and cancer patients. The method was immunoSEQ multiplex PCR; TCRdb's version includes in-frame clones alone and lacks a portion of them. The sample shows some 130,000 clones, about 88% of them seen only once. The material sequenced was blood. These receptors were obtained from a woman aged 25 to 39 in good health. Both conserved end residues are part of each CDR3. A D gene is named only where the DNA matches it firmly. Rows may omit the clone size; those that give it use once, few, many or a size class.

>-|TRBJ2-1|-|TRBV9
CASSVAGVSYNEQFF
TGTGCCAGCAGCGTAGCGGGAGTAAGTTACAATGAGCAGTTCTTC
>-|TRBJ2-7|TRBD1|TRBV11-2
CASSLDPTGAYEQYF
TGTGCCAGCAGCTTAGATCCCACAGGGGCCTACGAGCAGTACTTC
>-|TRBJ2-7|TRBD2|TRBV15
CATSIGLADTYEQYF
TGTGCCACCAGCATAGGACTAGCGGACACCTACGAGCAGTACTTC
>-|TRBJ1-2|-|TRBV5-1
CASSLVWGREGGYTF
TGCGCCAGCAGCTTGGTTTGGGGGCGCGAGGGTGGCTACACCTTC
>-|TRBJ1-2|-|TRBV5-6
CASSLGRPQRSRGYTF
TGTGCCAGCAGCTTGGGTAGACCTCAAAGGAGTAGGGGCTACACCTTC
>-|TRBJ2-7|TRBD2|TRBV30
CAWTGGWEREQYF
TGTGCCTGGACGGGGGGGTGGGAGCGCGAGCAGTACTTC
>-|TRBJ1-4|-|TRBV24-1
CATSQGGISATNEKLFF
TGTGCCACCAGTCAGGGAGGGATATCGGCAACTAATGAAAAACTGTTTTTT
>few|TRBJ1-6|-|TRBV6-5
CASIRGTYNSPLHF
TGTGCCAGCATAAGGGGTACTTATAATTCACCCCTCCACTTT
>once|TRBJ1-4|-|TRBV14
CASSQGLMPGNEKLFF
TGTGCCAGCAGCCAAGGGCTCATGCCGGGCAATGAAAAACTGTTTTTT
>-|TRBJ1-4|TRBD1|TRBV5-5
CASSLIQGGYEKLFF
TGTGCCAGCAGCTTAATACAGGGGGGTTATGAAAAACTGTTTTTT
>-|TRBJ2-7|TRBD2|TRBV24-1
CATSFLAGGSLHEQYF
TGTGCCACCAGTTTCCTAGCGGGAGGTTCATTGCACGAGCAGTACTTC
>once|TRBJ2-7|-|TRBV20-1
CSASLPKAYEQYF
TGCAGTGCTAGTTTACCGAAGGCGTACGAGCAGTACTTC
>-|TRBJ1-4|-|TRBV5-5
CASSPGRAEEKLFF
TGTGCCAGCAGTCCCGGCAGGGCGGAAGAAAAACTGTTTTTT
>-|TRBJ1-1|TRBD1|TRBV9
CASSVVRTGDEAFF
TGTGCCAGCAGCGTAGTCCGGACAGGGGATGAAGCTTTCTTT
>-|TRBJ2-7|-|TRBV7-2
CASRFTWGEQYF
TGTGCCAGCAGGTTTACGTGGGGTGAGCAGTACTTC
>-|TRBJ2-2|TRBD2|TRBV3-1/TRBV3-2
CASSQERLAGVTGELFF
TGTGCCAGCAGCCAAGAAAGACTAGCGGGAGTAACCGGGGAGCTGTTTTTT
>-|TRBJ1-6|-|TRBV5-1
CASSLVRQGIDNSPLHF
TGCGCCAGCAGCTTGGTTCGCCAGGGGATCGATAATTCACCCCTCCACTTT
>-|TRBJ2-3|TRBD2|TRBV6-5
CASTRAGVIADTQYF
TGTGCCAGCACTCGAGCGGGAGTGATAGCAGATACGCAGTATTTT
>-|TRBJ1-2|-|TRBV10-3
CAISGRQDTTNYGYTF
TGTGCCATCAGTGGAAGACAGGACACGACTAACTATGGCTACACCTTC
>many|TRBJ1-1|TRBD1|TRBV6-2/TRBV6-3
CASSGTENTEAFF
TGTGCCAGCAGCGGGACAGAGAACACTGAAGCTTTCTTT
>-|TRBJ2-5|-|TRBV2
CASSPDGPQETQYF
TGTGCCAGCAGTCCAGACGGACCCCAAGAGACCCAGTACTTC
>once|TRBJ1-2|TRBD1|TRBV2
CASGRGRTYGYTF
TGTGCCAGCGGAAGGGGGCGCACTTATGGCTACACCTTC
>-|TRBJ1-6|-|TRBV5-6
CASSLVNREVSPLHF
TGTGCCAGCAGCTTGGTCAACAGAGAGGTTTCACCCCTCCACTTT
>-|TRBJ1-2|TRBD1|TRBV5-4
CASSFPPSRDRDKGYTF
TGTGCCAGCAGCTTCCCACCCTCCCGGGACAGGGATAAAGGCTACACCTTC
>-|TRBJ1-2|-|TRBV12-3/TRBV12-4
CASSPQGYGYTF
TGTGCCAGCAGTCCACAGGGCTATGGCTACACCTTC
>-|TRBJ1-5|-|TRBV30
CAWRDSYSNQPQHF
TGTGCCTGGAGAGACAGCTATAGCAATCAGCCCCAGCATTTT
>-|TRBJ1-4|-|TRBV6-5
CASSYSGTGSEKLFF
TGTGCCAGCAGTTACTCCGGGACCGGGAGTGAAAAACTGTTTTTT
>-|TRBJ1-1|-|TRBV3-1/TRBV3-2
CASSQGQATNTEAFF
TGTGCCAGCAGCCAAGGGCAGGCTACGAACACTGAAGCTTTCTTT
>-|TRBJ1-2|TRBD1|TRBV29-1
CSVRRTGESGYTF
TGCAGCGTTAGAAGGACAGGGGAAAGTGGCTACACCTTC
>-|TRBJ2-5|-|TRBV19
CASSLWTAQETQYF
TGTGCCAGTAGTCTCTGGACAGCCCAAGAGACCCAGTACTTC
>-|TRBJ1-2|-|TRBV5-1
CASSLDGSGGYTF
TGCGCCAGCAGCTTGGACGGAAGCGGTGGCTACACCTTC
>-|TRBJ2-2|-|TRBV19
CASSSAQRSGELFF
TGTGCCAGTAGTTCGGCCCAGCGGAGCGGGGAGCTGTTTTTT
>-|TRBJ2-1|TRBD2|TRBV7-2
CASSWGGSYNEQFF
TGTGCCAGCAGCTGGGGCGGGAGTTATAATGAGCAGTTCTTC
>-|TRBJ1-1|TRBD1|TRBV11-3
CASSPRGSLETFF
TGTGCCAGCAGCCCCAGGGGGTCCCTAGAAACTTTCTTT
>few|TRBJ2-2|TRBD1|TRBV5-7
CASTPLAGQGRTNTGELFF
TGTGCCAGCACACCCCTGGCGGGACAGGGCCGAACGAACACCGGGGAGCTGTTTTTT
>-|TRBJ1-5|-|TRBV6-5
CASSLAGDQPQHF
TGTGCCAGCAGTCTGGCAGGGGATCAGCCCCAGCATTTT
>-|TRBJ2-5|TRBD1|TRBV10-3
CAISERTGRQETQYF
TGTGCCATCAGTGAGAGGACAGGGCGGCAAGAGACCCAGTACTTC
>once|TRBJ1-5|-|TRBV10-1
CASSARGQPQHF
TGCGCCAGCAGCGCGCGGGGTCAGCCCCAGCATTTT
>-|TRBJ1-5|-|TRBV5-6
CASSLGQINQPQHF
TGTGCCAGCAGCTTGGGACAGATAAATCAGCCCCAGCATTTT
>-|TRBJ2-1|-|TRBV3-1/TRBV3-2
CASSQDPGPHNEQFF
TGTGCCAGCAGCCAAGATCCGGGACCCCACAATGAGCAGTTCTTC
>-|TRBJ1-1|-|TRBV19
CASSRQGGVPEAFF
TGTGCCAGTAGTCGCCAGGGAGGTGTCCCTGAAGCTTTCTTT
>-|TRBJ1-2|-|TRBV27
CASSPTGYGYTF
TGTGCCAGCAGTCCTACAGGGTATGGCTACACCTTC
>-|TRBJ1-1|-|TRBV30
CAWSVLGEAFF
TGTGCCTGGAGTGTACTAGGTGAAGCTTTCTTT
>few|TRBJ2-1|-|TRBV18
CASSPPDRRLGLEQFF
TGTGCCAGCTCACCACCGGATAGACGATTGGGGCTTGAGCAGTTCTTC
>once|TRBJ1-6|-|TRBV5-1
CASSFGTGNSPLHF
TGCGCCAGCAGCTTTGGGACGGGAAATTCACCCCTCCACTTT
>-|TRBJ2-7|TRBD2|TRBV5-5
CASSLAAGGAYEQYF
TGTGCCAGCAGCTTGGCCGCGGGAGGCGCCTACGAGCAGTACTTC
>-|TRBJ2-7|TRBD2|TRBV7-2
CASRPGGIHEQYF
TGTGCCAGCAGGCCGGGAGGGATCCACGAGCAGTACTTC
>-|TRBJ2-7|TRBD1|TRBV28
CASRRSGQGAREQYF
TGTGCCAGCAGACGATCGGGACAGGGGGCGCGGGAGCAGTACTTC
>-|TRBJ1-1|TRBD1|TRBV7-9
CASSPSGQGGEAFF
TGTGCCAGCAGCCCCTCGGGACAGGGAGGTGAAGCTTTCTTT
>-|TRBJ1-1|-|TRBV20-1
CSASPPGGDTEAFF
TGCAGTGCTAGTCCCCCGGGCGGGGACACTGAAGCTTTCTTT